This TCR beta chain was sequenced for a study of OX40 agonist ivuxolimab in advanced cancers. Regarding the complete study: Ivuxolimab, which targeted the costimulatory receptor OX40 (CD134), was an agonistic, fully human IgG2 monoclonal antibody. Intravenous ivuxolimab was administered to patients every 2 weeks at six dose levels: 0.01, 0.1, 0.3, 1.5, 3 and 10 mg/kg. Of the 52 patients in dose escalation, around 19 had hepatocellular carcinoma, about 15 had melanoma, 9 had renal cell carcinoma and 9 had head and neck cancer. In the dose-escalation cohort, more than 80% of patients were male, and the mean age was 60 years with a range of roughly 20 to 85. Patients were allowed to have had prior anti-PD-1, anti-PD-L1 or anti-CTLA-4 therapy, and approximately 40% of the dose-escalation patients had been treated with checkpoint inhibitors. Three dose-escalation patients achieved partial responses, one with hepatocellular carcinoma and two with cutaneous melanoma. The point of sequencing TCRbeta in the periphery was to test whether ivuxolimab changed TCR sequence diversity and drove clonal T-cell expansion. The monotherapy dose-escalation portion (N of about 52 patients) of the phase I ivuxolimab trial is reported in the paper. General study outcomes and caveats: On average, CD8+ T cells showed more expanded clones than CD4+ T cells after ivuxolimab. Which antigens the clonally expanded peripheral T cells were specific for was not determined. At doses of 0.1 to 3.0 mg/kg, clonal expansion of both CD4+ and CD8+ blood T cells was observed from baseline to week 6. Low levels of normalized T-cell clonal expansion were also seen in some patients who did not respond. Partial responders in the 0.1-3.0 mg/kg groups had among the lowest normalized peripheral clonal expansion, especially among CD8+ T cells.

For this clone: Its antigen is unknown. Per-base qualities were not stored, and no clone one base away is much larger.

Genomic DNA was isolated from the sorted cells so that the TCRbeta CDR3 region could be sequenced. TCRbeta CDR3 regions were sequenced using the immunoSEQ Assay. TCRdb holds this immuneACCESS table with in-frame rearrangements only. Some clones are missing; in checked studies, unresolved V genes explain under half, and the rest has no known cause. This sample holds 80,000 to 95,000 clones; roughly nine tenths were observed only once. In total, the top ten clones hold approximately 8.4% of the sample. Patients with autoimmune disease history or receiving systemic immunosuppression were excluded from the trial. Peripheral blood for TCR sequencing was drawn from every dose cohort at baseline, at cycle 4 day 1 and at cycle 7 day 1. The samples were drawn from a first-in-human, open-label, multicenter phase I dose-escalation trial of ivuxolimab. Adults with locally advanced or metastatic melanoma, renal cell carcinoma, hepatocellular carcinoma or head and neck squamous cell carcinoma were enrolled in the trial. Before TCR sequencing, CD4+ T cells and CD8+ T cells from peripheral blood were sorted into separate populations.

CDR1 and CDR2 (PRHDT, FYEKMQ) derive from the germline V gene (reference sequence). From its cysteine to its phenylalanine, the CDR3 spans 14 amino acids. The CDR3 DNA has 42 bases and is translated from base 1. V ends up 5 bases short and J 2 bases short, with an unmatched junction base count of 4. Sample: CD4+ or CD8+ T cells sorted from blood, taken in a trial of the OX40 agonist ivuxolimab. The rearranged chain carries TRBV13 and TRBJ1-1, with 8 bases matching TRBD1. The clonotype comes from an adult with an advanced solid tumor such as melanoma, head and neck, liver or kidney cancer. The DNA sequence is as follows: TGTGCCAGCAGCACAGGGGGGAGCAACACTGAAGCTTTCTTT. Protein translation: CASSTGGSNTEAFF.